This T cell receptor (beta chain) was found in a study of blood T cell repertoires in COVID-19 (TCRdb year 2020). Looking at the study overall: The collaborator samples originated in the United States, Italy and Spain and spanned the acute and convalescent phases of COVID-19. Where available, HLA class I and class II types were obtained from metadata supplied by the sample provider rather than from assay-based typing. The material from the prospective study consisted of cDNA or gDNA derived from T cells, B-cell-depleted T cells, or PBMCs. Sample metadata almost always included a de-identified subject ID, COVID-19 status, age in years and sex. The repertoires were made available in a free public database intended to serve as a resource for research on the immune response to SARS-CoV-2. Samples were obtained from the ongoing ImmuneRACE study (first 160 participants) and from approximately 1,200 subjects provided by 6 global collaborators. Subjects who had been exposed to COVID-19, were actively infected with it, or had recovered from it provided the deeply sampled blood TCRbeta repertoires that made up the dataset. Beyond this particular receptor, the publication reports: Clinical and demographic metadata were provided uncurated, with the amount varying by source and participant.

Turning to this clone: The antigen this receptor binds is unknown. Per-base quality was not reported, and no clone a single base away is much larger than it.

At one collaborating source in Seattle, patients were enrolled during active infection and were followed longitudinally through the course of disease. Each collaborating institution followed its own protocols to collect whole blood in K2EDTA tubes. For TCRbeta analysis, collaborators shipped samples in one of three forms: frozen whole blood, isolated PBMCs, or DNA extracted from either of those sample types. TCRbeta CDR3 regions were amplified from genomic DNA by means of the immunoSEQ Assay, a bias-controlled multiplex PCR. In the source study's methods: Within the assay, amplification of reference gene primers was used to estimate how many nucleated cells each sample contained. Sequence reads were collapsed and filtered to measure the absolute abundance of every unique TCRbeta CDR3 rearrangement. Productive Simpson clonality was computed per sample as the square root of Simpson's diversity index over productive rearrangements. TCRdb retrieved this table from immuneACCESS and kept in-frame rearrangements only. Not all clones are present; in checked studies, unresolved V genes account for under half, and no reason is known for the remainder. The V and J calls and clone size come from that table; D and trimming were worked out from the DNA. This sample lists about 250,000 clones; about 82% were detected once. Approximately 5.5% of the sample lies in the top ten.

The CDR3 holds 14 amino acids from the cysteine to the phenylalanine. Only the CDR3 DNA stays, 42 bases, in frame from base 1. From the germline V gene, CDR1 is SNHLY and CDR2 is FYNNEI. Trimmed from V: 8 bases; trimmed from J: 7 bases; junction bases lacking a gene match: 4. The V and J segments used are TRBV2 and TRBJ2-2; 13 bases in the junction line up with TRBD2. Input material: peripheral blood. The clonotype was recovered from a woman over 75 with COVID-19, enrolled during active disease. The CDR3: CASRGLAGFGELFF. Here is the DNA: TGTGCCAGCCGGGGACTAGCGGGGTTCGGGGAGCTGTTTTTT.